This T cell receptor beta chain was sequenced during a study of regulatory and conventional T cells in breast cancer. The V gene's germline CDR1 is PRHDT and CDR2 FYEKMQ (reference sequence). Trimming left V 3 bases short and J 6 bases short, with 9 bases between. This CDR3 spans 14 amino acids. TCRdb re-called the PCR reads with MiXCR, one entry per CDR3 protein. The data hold over 15,000 distinct CDR3 sequences, with 32% observed a single time. By share, this clonotype counts as medium-sized. V and J are TRBV13 and TRBJ1-6; D gene uncertain. The source of this sequence is a female donor in good health. Material for sequencing was conventional T cells from blood. The CDR3 nucleotides are TGTGCCAGCAGCTTGTTCGGGCCTAATTCACCCCTCCACTTT. Translated, it gives CASSLFGPNSPLHF.